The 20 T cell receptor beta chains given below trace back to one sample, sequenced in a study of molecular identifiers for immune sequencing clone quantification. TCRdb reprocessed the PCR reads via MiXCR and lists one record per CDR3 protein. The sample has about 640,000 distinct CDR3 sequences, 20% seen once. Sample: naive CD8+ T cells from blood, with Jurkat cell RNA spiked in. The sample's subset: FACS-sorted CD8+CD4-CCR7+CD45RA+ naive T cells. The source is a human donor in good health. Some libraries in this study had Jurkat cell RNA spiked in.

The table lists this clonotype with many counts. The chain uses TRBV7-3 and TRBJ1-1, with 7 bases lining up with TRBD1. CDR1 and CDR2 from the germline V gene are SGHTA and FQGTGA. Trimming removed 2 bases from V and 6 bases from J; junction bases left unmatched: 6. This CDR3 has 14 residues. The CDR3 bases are TGTGCCAGCAGCTTATTAGGGGGCGGCGCTGAAGCTTTCTTT. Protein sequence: CASSLLGGGAEAFF.

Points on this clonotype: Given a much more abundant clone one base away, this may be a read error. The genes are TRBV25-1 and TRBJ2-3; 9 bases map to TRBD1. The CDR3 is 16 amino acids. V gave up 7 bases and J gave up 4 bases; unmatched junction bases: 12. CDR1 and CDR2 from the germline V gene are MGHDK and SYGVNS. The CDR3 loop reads CASNGPTGGIADTQYF. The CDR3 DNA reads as TGTGCCAGCAATGGCCCGACAGGGGGAATAGCAGATACGCAGTATTTT. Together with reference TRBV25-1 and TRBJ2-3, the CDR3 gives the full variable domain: EADIYQTPRYLVIGTGKKITLECSQTMGHDKMYWYQQDPGMELHLIHYSYGVNSTEKGDLSSESTVSRIRTEHFPLTLESARPSHTSQYLCASNGPTGGIADTQYFGPGTRLTVL.

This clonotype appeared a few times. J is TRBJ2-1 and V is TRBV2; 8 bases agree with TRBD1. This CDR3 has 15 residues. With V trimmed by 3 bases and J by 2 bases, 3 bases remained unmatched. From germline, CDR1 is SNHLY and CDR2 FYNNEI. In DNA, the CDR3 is TGTGCCAGCAGTGACCGGGACAGGACCTACAATGAGCAGTTCTTC. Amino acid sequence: CASSDRDRTYNEQFF.

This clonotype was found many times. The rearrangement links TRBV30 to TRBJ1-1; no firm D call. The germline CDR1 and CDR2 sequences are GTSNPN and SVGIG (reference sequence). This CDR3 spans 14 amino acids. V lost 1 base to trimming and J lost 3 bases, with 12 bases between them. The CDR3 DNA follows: TGTGCCTGGAGTGGCGAAGTATCCGACACTGAAGCTTTCTTT. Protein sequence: CAWSGEVSDTEAFF. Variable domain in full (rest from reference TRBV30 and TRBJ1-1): SQTIHQWPATLVQPVGSPLSLECTVEGTSNPNLYWYRQAAGRGLQLLFYSVGIGQISSEVPQNLSASRPQDRQFILSSKKLLLSDSGFYLCAWSGEVSDTEAFFGQGTRLTVV.

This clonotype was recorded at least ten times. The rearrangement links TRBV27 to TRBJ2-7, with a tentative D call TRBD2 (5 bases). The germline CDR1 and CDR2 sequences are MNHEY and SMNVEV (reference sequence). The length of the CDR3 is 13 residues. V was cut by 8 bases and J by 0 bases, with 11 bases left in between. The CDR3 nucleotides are TGTGCCAGCGCCTGGGAGAGCTCCTACGAGCAGTACTTC. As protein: CASAWESSYEQYF.

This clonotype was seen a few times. Written as DNA, the CDR3 is TGTGCCAGCAGTTTATATTCCCGGGACCTAGCGGGATCCTACAATGAGCAGTTCTTC. Translation gives CASSLYSRDLAGSYNEQFF. V and J are TRBV6-2 or TRBV6-3 and TRBJ2-1; 9 bases line up with TRBD2. This CDR3 spans 19 amino acids. Germline CDR1 and CDR2: MNHEY and SVGEGT. J was trimmed by 1 base and V by 4 bases; bases with no gene match: 14.

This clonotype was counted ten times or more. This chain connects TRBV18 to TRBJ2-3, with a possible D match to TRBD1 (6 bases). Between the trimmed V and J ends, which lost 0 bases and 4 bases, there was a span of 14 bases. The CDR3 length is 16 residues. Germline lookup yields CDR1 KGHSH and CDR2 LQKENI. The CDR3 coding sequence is TGTGCCAGCTCACCACCTTTCGGGACAAACGCAGATACGCAGTATTTT. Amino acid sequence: CASSPPFGTNADTQYF.

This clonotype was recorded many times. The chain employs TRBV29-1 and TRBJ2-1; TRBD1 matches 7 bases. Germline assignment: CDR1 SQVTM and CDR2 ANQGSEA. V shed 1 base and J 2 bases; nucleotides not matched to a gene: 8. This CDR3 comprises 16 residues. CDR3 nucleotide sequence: TGCAGCGTTGAAGGCCAACAAGACAGGGCCTACAATGAGCAGTTCTTC. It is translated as CSVEGQQDRAYNEQFF.

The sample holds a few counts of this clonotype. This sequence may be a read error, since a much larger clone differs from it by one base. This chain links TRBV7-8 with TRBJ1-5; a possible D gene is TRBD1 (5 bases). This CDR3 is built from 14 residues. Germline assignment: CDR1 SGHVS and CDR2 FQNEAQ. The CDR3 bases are TGTGCCGGCAGCTTAGGGGACGGCAATCAGCCCCAGCATTTT. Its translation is CAGSLGDGNQPQHF.

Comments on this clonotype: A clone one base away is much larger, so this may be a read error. The DNA for the CDR3 is TGTGCCAGCAGTTTAACCCCGAACTACGAGCGGTACTTC. As protein: CASSLTPNYERYF. The chain employs TRBV27 and TRBJ2-7, with D hard to call. The germline gives CDR1 MNHEY, CDR2 SMNVEV (reference sequence). The CDR3 totals 13 residues.

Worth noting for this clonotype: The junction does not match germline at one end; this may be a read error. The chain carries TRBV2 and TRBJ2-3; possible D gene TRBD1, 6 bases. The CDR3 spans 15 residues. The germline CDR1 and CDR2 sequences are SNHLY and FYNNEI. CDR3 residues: CASLGATGSTDAQYF. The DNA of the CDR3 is TGTGCCAGCCTGGGGGCAACTGGTAGCACAGATGCGCAGTATTTT.

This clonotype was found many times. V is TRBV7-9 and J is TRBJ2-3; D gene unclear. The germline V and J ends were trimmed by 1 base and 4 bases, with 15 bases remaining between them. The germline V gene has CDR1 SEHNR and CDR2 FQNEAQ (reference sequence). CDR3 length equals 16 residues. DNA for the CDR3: TGTGCCAGCAGCTTAGTAATGGGCCGAGAGGCAGATACGCAGTATTTT. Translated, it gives CASSLVMGREADTQYF.

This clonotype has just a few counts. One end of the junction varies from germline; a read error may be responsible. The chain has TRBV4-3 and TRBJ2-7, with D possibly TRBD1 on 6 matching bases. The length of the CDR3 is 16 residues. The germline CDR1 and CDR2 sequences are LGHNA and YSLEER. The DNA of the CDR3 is TGCGCCAGCAGCCAAGATTTCGGGACAAGCTACTACGGGCAGTACTTC. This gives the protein CASSQDFGTSYYGQYF.

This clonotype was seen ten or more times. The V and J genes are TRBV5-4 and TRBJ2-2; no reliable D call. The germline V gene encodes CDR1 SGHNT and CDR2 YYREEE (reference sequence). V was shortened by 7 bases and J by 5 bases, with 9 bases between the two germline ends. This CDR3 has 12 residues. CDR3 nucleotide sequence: TGTGCCAGCGGAACAGAGACCGGGGAGCTGTTTTTT. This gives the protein CASGTETGELFF.

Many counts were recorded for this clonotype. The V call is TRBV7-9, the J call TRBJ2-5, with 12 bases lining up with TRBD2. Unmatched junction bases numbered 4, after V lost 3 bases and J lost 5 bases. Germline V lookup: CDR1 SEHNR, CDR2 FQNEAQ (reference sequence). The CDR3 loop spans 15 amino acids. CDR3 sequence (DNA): TGTGCCAGCAGCTTTCTAGCGGGGGGGCCGGAGACCCAGTACTTC. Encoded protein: CASSFLAGGPETQYF.

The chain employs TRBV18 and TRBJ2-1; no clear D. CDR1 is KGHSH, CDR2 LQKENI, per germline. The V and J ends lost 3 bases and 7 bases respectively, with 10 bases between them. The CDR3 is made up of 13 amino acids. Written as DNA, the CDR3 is TGTGCCAGCTCACCTGAAGGGTTGAATGAGCAGTTCTTC. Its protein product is CASSPEGLNEQFF.

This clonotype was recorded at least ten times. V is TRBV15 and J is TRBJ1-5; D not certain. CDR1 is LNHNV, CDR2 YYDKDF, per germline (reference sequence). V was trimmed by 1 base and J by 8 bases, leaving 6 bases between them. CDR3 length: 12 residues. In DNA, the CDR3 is TGTGCCACCAGCAGAGTGGGTGAGCCCCAGCATTTT. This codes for CATSRVGEPQHF.

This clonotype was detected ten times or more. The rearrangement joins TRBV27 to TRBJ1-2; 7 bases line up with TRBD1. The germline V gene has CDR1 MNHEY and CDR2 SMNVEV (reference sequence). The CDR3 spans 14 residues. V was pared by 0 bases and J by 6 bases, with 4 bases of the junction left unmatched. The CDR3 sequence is CASSLSRTGHGYTF. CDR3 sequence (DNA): TGTGCCAGCAGTTTATCCCGGACAGGCCATGGCTACACCTTC.

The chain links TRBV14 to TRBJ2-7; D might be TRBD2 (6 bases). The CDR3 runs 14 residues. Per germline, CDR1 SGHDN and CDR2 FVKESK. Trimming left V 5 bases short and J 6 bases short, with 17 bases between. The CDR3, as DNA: TGTGCCAGCAGCACCTTGACTAGTTTTCGCGAGCAGTACTTC. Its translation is CASSTLTSFREQYF.

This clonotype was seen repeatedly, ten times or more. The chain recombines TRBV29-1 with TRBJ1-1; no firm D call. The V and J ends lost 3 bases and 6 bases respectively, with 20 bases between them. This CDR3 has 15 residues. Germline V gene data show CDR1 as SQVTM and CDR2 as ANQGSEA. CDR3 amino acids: CSVDGLQGGYPEAFF. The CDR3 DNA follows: TGCAGCGTTGATGGGCTCCAAGGCGGATACCCTGAAGCTTTCTTT.